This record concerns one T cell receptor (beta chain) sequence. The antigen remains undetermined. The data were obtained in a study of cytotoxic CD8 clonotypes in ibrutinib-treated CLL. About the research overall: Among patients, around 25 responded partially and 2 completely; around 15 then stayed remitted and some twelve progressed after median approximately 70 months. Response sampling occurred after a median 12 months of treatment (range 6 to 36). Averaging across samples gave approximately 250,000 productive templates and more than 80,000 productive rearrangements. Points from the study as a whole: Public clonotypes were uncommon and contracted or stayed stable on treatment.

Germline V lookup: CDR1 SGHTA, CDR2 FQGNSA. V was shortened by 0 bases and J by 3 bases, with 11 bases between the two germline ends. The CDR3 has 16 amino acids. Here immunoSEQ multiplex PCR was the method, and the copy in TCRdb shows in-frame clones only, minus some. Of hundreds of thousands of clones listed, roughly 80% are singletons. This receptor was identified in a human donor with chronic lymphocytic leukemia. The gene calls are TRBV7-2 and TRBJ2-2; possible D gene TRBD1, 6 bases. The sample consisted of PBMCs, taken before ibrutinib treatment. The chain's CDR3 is CASSLAWTDYTGELFF. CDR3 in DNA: TGTGCCAGCAGCTTAGCCTGGACAGATTACACCGGGGAGCTGTTTTTT. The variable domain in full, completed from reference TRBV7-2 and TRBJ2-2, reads GAGVSQSPSNKVTEKGKDVELRCDPISGHTALYWYRQSLGQGLEFLIYFQGNSAPDKSGLPSDRFSAERTGGSVSTLTIQRTQQEDSAVYLCASSLAWTDYTGELFFGEGSRLTVL.